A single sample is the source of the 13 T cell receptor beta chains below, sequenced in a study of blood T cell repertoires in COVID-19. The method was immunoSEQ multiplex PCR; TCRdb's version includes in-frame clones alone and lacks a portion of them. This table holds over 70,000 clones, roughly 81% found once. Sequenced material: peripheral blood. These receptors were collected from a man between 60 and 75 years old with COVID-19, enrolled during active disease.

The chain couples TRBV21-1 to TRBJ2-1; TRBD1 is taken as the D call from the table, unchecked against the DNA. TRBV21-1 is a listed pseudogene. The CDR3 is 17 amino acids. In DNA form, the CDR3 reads TGTGCCAGCAGCAATTGGGTCTGCAGGCAGAAAAACAATGAGCAGTTCTTC. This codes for CASSNWVCRQKNNEQFF.

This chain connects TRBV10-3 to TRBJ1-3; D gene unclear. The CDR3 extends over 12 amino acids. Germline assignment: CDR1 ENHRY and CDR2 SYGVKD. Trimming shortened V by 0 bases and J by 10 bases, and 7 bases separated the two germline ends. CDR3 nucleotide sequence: TGTGCCATCAGTGAGTCAGGACTGACCATATATTTT. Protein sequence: CAISESGLTIYF.

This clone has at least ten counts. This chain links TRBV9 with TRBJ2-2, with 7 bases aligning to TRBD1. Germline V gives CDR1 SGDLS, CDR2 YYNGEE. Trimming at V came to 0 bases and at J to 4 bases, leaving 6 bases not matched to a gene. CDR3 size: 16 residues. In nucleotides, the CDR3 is TGTGCCAGCAGCGTAGGGGCGGCAGGGGGCACCGGGGAGCTGTTTTTT. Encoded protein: CASSVGAAGGTGELFF.

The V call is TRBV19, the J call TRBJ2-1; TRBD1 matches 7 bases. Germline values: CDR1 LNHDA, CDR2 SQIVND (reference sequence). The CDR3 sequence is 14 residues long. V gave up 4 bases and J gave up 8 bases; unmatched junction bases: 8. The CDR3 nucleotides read TGTGCCAGTAGTAACAACAGACAGGGTGATGAGCAGTTCTTC. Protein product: CASSNNRQGDEQFF.

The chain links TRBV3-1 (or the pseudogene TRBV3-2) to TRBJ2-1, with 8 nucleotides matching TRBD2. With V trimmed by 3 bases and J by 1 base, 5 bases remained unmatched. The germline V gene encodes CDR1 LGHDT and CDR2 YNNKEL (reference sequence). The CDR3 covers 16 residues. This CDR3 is CASSQRRLASYNEQFF. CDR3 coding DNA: TGTGCCAGCAGCCAGAGACGACTAGCGTCCTACAATGAGCAGTTCTTC.

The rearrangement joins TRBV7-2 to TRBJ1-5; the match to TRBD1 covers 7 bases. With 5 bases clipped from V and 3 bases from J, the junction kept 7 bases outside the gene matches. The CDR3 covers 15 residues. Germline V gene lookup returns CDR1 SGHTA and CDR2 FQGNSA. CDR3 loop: CASSRDRVANQPQHF. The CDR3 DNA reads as TGTGCCAGCAGCCGCGACAGGGTAGCCAATCAGCCCCAGCATTTT. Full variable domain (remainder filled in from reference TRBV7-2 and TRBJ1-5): GAGVSQSPSNKVTEKGKDVELRCDPISGHTALYWYRQSLGQGLEFLIYFQGNSAPDKSGLPSDRFSAERTGGSVSTLTIQRTQQEDSAVYLCASSRDRVANQPQHFGDGTRLSIL.

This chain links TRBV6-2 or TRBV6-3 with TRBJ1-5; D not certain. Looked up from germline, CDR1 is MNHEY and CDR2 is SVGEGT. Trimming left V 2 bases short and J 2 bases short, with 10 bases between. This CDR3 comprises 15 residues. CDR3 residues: CASSYVSGGNQPQHF. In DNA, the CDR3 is TGTGCCAGCAGTTACGTTTCCGGGGGCAATCAGCCCCAGCATTTT.

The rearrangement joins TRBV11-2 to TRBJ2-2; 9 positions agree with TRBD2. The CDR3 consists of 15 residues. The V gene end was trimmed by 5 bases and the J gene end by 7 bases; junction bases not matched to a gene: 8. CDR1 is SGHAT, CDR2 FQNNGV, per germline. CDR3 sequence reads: CASSALSGSLGELFF. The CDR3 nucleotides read TGTGCCAGCAGCGCACTTAGCGGGAGCCTCGGGGAGCTGTTTTTT.

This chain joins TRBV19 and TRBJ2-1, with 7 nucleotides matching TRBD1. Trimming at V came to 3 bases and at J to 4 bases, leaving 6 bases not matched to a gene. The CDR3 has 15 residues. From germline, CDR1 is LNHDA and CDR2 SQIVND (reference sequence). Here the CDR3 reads CASSIARGIYNEQFF. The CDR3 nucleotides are TGTGCCAGTAGTATTGCCAGGGGGATATACAATGAGCAGTTCTTC.

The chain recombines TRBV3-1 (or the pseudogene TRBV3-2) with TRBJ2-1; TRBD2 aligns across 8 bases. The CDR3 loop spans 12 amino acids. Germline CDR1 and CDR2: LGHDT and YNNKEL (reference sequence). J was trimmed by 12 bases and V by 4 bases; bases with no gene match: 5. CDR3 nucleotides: TGTGCCAGCAGCCTCTCTAGCGGGTCGCAGTTCTTC. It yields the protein CASSLSSGSQFF.

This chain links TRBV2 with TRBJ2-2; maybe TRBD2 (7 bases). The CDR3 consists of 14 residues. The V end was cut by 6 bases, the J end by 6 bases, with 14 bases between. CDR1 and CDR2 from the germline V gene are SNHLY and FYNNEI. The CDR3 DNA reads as TGTGCCAGCAGAGAGGGGGGGGCGCCCGGGGAGCTGTTTTTT. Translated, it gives CASREGGAPGELFF. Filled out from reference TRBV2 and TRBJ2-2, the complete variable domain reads EPEVTQTPSHQVTQMGQEVILRCVPISNHLYFYWYRQILGQKVEFLVSFYNNEISEKSEIFDDQFSVERPDGSNFTLKIRSTKLEDSAMYFCASREGGAPGELFFGEGSRLTVL.

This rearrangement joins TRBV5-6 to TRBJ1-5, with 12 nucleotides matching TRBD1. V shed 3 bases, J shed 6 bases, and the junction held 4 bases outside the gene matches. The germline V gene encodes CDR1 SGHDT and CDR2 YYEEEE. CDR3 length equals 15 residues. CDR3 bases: TGTGCCAGCAGCTCTGGGACAGGGGGCCGTCAGCCCCAGCATTTT. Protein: CASSSGTGGRQPQHF.

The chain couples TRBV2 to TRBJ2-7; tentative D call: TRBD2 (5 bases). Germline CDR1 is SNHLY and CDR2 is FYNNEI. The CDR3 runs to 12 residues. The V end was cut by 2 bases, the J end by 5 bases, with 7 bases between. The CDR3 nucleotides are TGTGCCAGCAGTGAATTAGCGAACGAGCAGTACTTC. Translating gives CASSELANEQYF.